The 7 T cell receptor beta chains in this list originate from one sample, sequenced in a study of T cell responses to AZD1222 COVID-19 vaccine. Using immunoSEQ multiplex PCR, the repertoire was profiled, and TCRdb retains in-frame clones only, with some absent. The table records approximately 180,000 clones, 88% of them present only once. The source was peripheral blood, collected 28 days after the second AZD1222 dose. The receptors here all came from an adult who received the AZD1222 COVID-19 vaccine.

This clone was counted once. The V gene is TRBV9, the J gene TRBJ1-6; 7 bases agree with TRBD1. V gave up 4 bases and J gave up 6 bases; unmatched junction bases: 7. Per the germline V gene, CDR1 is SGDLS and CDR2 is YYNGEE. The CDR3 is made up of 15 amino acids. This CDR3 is CASSPGGARNSPLHF. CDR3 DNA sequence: TGTGCCAGCAGCCCAGGGGGGGCCCGTAATTCACCCCTCCACTTT. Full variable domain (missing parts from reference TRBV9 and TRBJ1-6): DSGVTQTPKHLITATGQRVTLRCSPRSGDLSVYWYQQSLDQGLQFLIQYYNGEERAKGNILERFSAQQFPDLHSELNLSSLELGDSALYFCASSPGGARNSPLHFGNGTRLTVT.

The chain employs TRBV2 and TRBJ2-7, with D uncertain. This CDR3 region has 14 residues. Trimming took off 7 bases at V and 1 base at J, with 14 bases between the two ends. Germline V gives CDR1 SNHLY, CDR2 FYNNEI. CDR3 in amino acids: CASTNAYTSYEQYF. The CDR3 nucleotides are TGTGCCAGCACCAACGCCTATACGTCCTACGAGCAGTACTTC.

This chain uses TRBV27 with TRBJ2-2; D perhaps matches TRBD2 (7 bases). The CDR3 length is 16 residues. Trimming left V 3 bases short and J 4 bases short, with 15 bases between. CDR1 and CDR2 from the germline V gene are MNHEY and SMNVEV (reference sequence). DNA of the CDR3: TGTGCCAGCAGTTTCCCGGGGGGCCCATCCACCGGGGAGCTGTTTTTT. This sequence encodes CASSFPGGPSTGELFF.

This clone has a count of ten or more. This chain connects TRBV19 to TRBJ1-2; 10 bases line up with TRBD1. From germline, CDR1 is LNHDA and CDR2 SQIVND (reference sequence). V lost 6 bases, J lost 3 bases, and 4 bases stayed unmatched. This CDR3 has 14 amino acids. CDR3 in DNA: TGTGCCAGTAGCGACAGGGGGCGATACTATGGCTACACCTTC. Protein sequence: CASSDRGRYYGYTF.

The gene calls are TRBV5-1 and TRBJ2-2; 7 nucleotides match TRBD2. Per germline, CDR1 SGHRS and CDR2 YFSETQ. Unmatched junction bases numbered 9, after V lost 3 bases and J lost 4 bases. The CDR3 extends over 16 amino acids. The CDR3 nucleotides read TGCGCCAGCAGCTCCTCCCTAGCGGTCGGCACCGGGGAGCTGTTTTTT. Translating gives CASSSSLAVGTGELFF.

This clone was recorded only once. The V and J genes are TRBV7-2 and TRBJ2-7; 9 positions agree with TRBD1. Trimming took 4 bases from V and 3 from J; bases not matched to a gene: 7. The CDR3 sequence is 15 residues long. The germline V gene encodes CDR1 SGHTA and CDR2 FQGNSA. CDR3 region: CASSSNEGQGYEQYF. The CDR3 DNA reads TGTGCCAGCAGCTCCAACGAGGGACAGGGCTACGAGCAGTACTTC.

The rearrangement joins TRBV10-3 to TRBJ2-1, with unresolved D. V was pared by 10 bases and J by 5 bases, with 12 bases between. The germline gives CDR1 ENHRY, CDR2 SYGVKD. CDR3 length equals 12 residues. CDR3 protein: CATEDGNNEQFF. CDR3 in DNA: TGTGCCACCGAGGACGGAAACAATGAGCAGTTCTTC.